One sample yielded the 23 T cell receptor beta chains listed below, sequenced in a study of human T cells and chemical hapten exposure. Time point in this sample: patch test 3, about 24 weeks after DPC sensitization. Regarding treatment: therapeutic diphenylcyclopropenone sensitization with weekly scalp DPC. TCRdb fed the RACE reads into MiXCR, producing one record per CDR3 protein. The sample shows roughly 50,000 distinct CDR3 sequences, roughly a tenth of them seen only once. Sequencing used whole blood, obtained in connection with sensitization to the hapten diphenylcyclopropenone (DPC). The receptors here all came from a woman aged 40-49 years with alopecia areata. Some clones in this sample may be carry-over from other donors' samples.

The chain joins TRBV28 to TRBJ1-5, with D unclear. The CDR3 runs 11 residues. CDR1 is MDHEN and CDR2 is SYDVKM in the germline V gene. V dropped 2 bases and J dropped 4 bases, with 0 bases sitting between them. CDR3 DNA: TGTGCCAGCAGTTTAAATCAGCCCCAGCATTTT. Translated: CASSLNQPQHF.

The chain has TRBV10-3 and TRBJ1-6, with D unresolved. Trimming left V 3 bases short and J 2 bases short, with 8 bases between. Germline CDR1 reads ENHRY; CDR2 reads SYGVKD. The CDR3 totals 15 residues. CDR3 sequence: CAISDGRPYNSPLHF. The CDR3 DNA is TGTGCCATCAGTGATGGCAGGCCCTATAATTCACCCCTCCACTTT.

This clonotype has a handful of counts. This chain joins TRBV5-5 and TRBJ1-2; no clear D gene. The CDR3 loop spans 13 amino acids. Germline V gene sequence: CDR1 SGHKS, CDR2 YYEKEE (reference sequence). The V end lost 4 bases, the J end lost 5 bases, and 12 bases lay between the germline ends. The CDR3 region is CASSPEMAYGYTF. Written as DNA, the CDR3 is TGTGCCAGCAGCCCGGAGATGGCTTATGGCTACACCTTC.

J is TRBJ2-1 and V is TRBV28; D unresolved. CDR1 and CDR2 from the germline V gene are MDHEN and SYDVKM. Trimming cost V 6 bases and J 10 bases, with 10 bases left between them. The CDR3 runs 11 residues. The CDR3 reads CASSLVGEQFF. The CDR3 DNA reads TGTGCCAGCAGCTTGGTGGGGGAGCAGTTCTTC. The full variable domain, with the rest looked up from reference TRBV28 and TRBJ2-1, is DVKVTQSSRYLVKRTGEKVFLECVQDMDHENMFWYRQDPGLGLRLIYFSYDVKMKEKGDIPEGYSVSREKKERFSLILESASTNQTSMYLCASSLVGEQFFGPGTRLTVL.

The chain has TRBV3-1 and TRBJ1-2; D perhaps matches TRBD1 (5 bases). The CDR3 contains 17 residues. The germline gives CDR1 LGHDT, CDR2 YNNKEL (reference sequence). The V end was cut by 2 bases, the J end by 3 bases, with 19 bases between. CDR3 nucleotides: TGTGCCAGCAGCCAATTTTTTCCGCCGACAGACCACTATGGCTACACCTTC. Amino acids: CASSQFFPPTDHYGYTF.

Concerning this clonotype itself: Possible read error: a much larger clone is one base away. V is TRBV18 and J is TRBJ2-2; D is unclear. The CDR3 extends over 14 amino acids. The germline gives CDR1 KGHSH, CDR2 LQKENI. The CDR3 nucleotides read TGTACCAGCTCACCTCCAACGGTAACCGGGGAGCTGTTTTTT. It yields the protein CTSSPPTVTGELFF.

The V gene is TRBV28, the J gene TRBJ2-1, with 7 positions matching TRBD2. The germline CDR1 and CDR2 sequences are MDHEN and SYDVKM. This CDR3 is built from 13 residues. After removal of 6 bases from V and 10 bases from J, the junction contained 9 bases not matched to a gene. For the CDR3, the DNA is TGTGCCAGCAGCCGCGGACTAGTCTGGGAGCAGTTCTTC. Translation gives CASSRGLVWEQFF.

This clonotype occurred once. This sequence joins TRBV2 and TRBJ2-7; D is uncertain. There are 13 residues in the CDR3. V shed 3 bases and J shed 2 bases, with 8 bases lying between them. From germline, CDR1 is SNHLY and CDR2 FYNNEI. This chain's CDR3 is CASSEKAAYEQYF. The CDR3 DNA follows: TGTGCCAGCAGTGAGAAGGCAGCCTACGAGCAGTACTTC.

The chain combines TRBV29-1 with TRBJ2-7, with D perhaps matching TRBD2 (6 bases). Germline assignment: CDR1 SQVTM and CDR2 ANQGSEA. This CDR3 spans 11 amino acids. Trimming took off 7 bases at V and 5 bases at J, with 12 bases between the two ends. CDR3 in DNA: TGCAGCGCCGGAGGGGTCCACGAGCAGTACTTC. It is translated as CSAGGVHEQYF.

The V and J genes are TRBV6-4 and TRBJ1-1; 7 bases agree with TRBD1. The CDR3 extends over 13 amino acids. V lost 3 bases to trimming and J lost 8 bases; unmatched junction nucleotides: 6. CDR1 and CDR2 from the germline V gene are MRHNA and SNTAGT. CDR3 DNA: TGTGCCAGCAGTGAGGAGGAACAGGGGGAAGCTTTCTTT. Translation: CASSEEEQGEAFF.

This clonotype came up many times. The V gene is TRBV7-9, the J gene TRBJ1-5, with D maybe TRBD1 (5 bases). V shed 3 bases and J shed 8 bases, with 20 bases lying between them. This CDR3 is built from 16 residues. In germline, CDR1 is SEHNR, CDR2 FQNEAQ (reference sequence). The CDR3 spells CASSLNWAGSEKPQHF. The DNA for the CDR3 is TGTGCCAGCAGCTTGAATTGGGCAGGGTCGGAGAAGCCCCAGCATTTT. Drawing the rest from reference TRBV7-9 and TRBJ1-5, the complete variable domain is DTGVSQNPRHKITKRGQNVTFRCDPISEHNRLYWYRQTLGQGPEFLTYFQNEAQLEKSRLLSDRFSAERPKGSFSTLEIQRTEQGDSAMYLCASSLNWAGSEKPQHFGDGTRLSIL.

The sample holds a few counts of this clonotype. This chain links TRBV7-9 with TRBJ1-1; D unresolved. Germline CDR1 SEHNR, CDR2 FQNEAQ (reference sequence). The germline V and J ends were trimmed by 5 bases and 1 base, with 8 bases remaining between them. The CDR3 spans 13 residues. The CDR3 DNA reads as TGTGCCAGCAGCAGGCTCCAGAACACTGAAGCTTTCTTT. Amino acids: CASSRLQNTEAFF.

In this sample, this clonotype turned up a few times. The rearrangement joins TRBV28 to TRBJ2-3, with 8 positions matching TRBD2. Germline trimming cut 5 bases from V and 3 bases from J; bases unmatched to any gene: 7. Germline V gives CDR1 MDHEN, CDR2 SYDVKM. The CDR3 spans 15 residues. CDR3 sequence: CASSERLAQTDTQYF. The DNA for the CDR3 is TGTGCCAGCAGTGAACGACTAGCGCAAACAGATACGCAGTATTTT. Full variable domain (remainder filled in from reference TRBV28 and TRBJ2-3): DVKVTQSSRYLVKRTGEKVFLECVQDMDHENMFWYRQDPGLGLRLIYFSYDVKMKEKGDIPEGYSVSREKKERFSLILESASTNQTSMYLCASSERLAQTDTQYFGPGTRLTVL.

The chain is built from TRBV4-2 and TRBJ2-3; 11 bases align to TRBD2. Germline trimming cut 4 bases from V and 1 base from J; bases unmatched to any gene: 1. Germline V gene lookup returns CDR1 LGHNA and CDR2 YNFKEQ. CDR3 length equals 15 residues. The CDR3 coding sequence is TGTGCCAGCAGCCCGGGACTAGCGGGCACAGATACGCAGTATTTT. Amino acid sequence: CASSPGLAGTDTQYF.

This clonotype was counted only a few times. V is TRBV6-6 and J is TRBJ1-1, with D maybe TRBD1 (5 bases). The CDR3 is 13 residues long. Trimming took 2 bases from V and 4 from J, leaving 8 bases between them. Germline loops: CDR1 MNHNY, CDR2 SVGAGI (reference sequence). The CDR3 sequence: CASSYKGSTEAFF. The CDR3 nucleotides are TGTGCCAGCAGTTACAAGGGGTCCACTGAAGCTTTCTTT.

V is TRBV5-1 and J is TRBJ2-4; D gene unclear. CDR1 and CDR2 (germline): SGHRS, YFSETQ. This CDR3 is 17 amino acids long. Trimming shortened V by 0 bases and J by 0 bases, and 13 bases separated the two germline ends. CDR3 loop: CASSLAGTFLAKNIQYF. CDR3 DNA sequence: TGCGCCAGCAGCTTGGCCGGCACCTTCCTAGCCAAAAACATTCAGTACTTC.

This clonotype showed up many times. The chain recombines TRBV9 with TRBJ1-1; no firm D call. Deletions cut 0 bases from V and 0 bases from J, with 6 bases between. This CDR3 has 14 amino acids. Germline-derived CDR1 and CDR2 are SGDLS and YYNGEE. The CDR3 spells CASSVGHLNTEAFF. As DNA, the CDR3 is TGTGCCAGCAGCGTAGGACACTTGAACACTGAAGCTTTCTTT.

This clonotype occurred many times. This chain uses TRBV12-3 or TRBV12-4 with TRBJ1-6; D unclear. Between the trimmed V and J ends, which lost 6 bases and 9 bases, there was a span of 12 bases. The length of the CDR3 is 13 residues. In DNA form, the CDR3 reads TGTGCCAGCAGCTTGACCGGTGGTTCACCCCTCCACTTT. This sequence encodes CASSLTGGSPLHF.

The genes are TRBV20-1 and TRBJ2-7; the match to TRBD2 covers 9 bases. The germline V gene has CDR1 DFQATT and CDR2 SNEGSKA (reference sequence). This CDR3 contains 14 residues. With 4 bases clipped from V and 2 bases from J, the junction kept 6 bases outside the gene matches. CDR3 loop: CSAKGGGGPYEQYF. The CDR3 DNA follows: TGCAGTGCTAAAGGCGGGGGGGGACCCTACGAGCAGTACTTC.

The genes are TRBV4-1 and TRBJ2-1; 7 bases line up with TRBD2. Germline V lookup: CDR1 MGHRA, CDR2 YSYEKL. The CDR3 runs 14 residues. The V segment lost 5 bases and the J segment 4 bases; nucleotides outside the gene matches: 5. CDR3 nucleotide sequence: TGCGCCAGCAGCTCTCTAGCGGCGTACAATGAGCAGTTCTTC. Translating it yields CASSSLAAYNEQFF.

This clonotype was recorded at least ten times. V usage is TRBV2 and J usage is TRBJ1-4; D is undetermined. The CDR3 extends over 14 amino acids. V lost 10 bases, J lost 3 bases, and 15 bases lay in between. Germline V gene data show CDR1 as SNHLY and CDR2 as FYNNEI. As DNA, the CDR3 is TGTGCCACCAAACTGGACCTTTCTAATGAAAAACTGTTTTTT. As protein: CATKLDLSNEKLFF.

This clonotype was seen many times. This chain links TRBV6-5 with TRBJ1-4, with TRBD1 matching over 7 bases. CDR1 and CDR2 from the germline V gene are MNHEY and SVGAGI. The trim removed 7 bases at V and 5 bases at J, leaving 7 bases unmatched. This CDR3 is built from 14 residues. CDR3 nucleotides: TGTGCCAGCACCTTCTTGACAGGGAATGAAAAACTGTTTTTT. Translation gives CASTFLTGNEKLFF.

This clonotype was observed many times. V is TRBV12-3 or TRBV12-4 and J is TRBJ1-1, with a weak D call TRBD1 (6 bases). This CDR3 comprises 13 residues. V dropped 6 bases and J dropped 4 bases, with 12 bases sitting between them. Here the CDR3 DNA reads TGTGCCAGCAGCAATACAGGGACCACTGAAGCTTTCTTT. Translated: CASSNTGTTEAFF.